The 23 T cell receptor beta chains below all came from one sample that was sequenced in a study of T cell repertoires in cytomegalovirus infection. These TCRs' antigens remain unknown. TCRdb passed the reads through MiXCR, listing each CDR3 protein once. The sample carries around 800,000 distinct CDR3 sequences, less than 35% recorded once. The material was cultured CD8+ T cells from PBMCs, obtained from culture after CMV antigen stimulation. All receptors derive from a human donor in good health (CMV status not recorded). Some clones in this sample may be carry-over from other donors' samples.

This clonotype was seen only a few times. The chain recombines TRBV24-1 with TRBJ2-1; D is unresolved. CDR1 and CDR2 from the germline V gene are KGHDR and SFDVKD. V lost 4 bases and J 5 bases, leaving 8 bases between the germline ends. The CDR3 is 13 residues long. CDR3 sequence reads: CATSENSNNEQFF. Written as DNA, the CDR3 is TGTGCCACCAGTGAAAACAGTAACAATGAGCAGTTCTTC.

With regard to this clonotype: A read error may produce the germline difference seen at one junction end. This chain connects TRBV5-1 to TRBJ2-5; D is uncertain. CDR3 size: 15 residues. The germline V gene encodes CDR1 SGHRS and CDR2 YFSETQ. In DNA, the CDR3 is TGCGCCAGCCGCTTCCTCGTGCAAGGGCAAGAGACCCAGTACTTC. This sequence encodes CASRFLVQGQETQYF.

This clonotype was seen a few times. The chain carries TRBV27 and TRBJ2-5, with 7 bases identical to TRBD1. V lost 5 bases to trimming and J lost 4 bases; unmatched junction nucleotides: 10. The germline V gene encodes CDR1 MNHEY and CDR2 SMNVEV (reference sequence). The CDR3 contains 15 residues. CDR3 protein: CASSPSTGSGETQYF. CDR3 DNA sequence: TGTGCCAGCAGTCCATCGACAGGGTCAGGAGAGACCCAGTACTTC.

The J gene is TRBJ1-2, the V gene TRBV4-1; 8 nucleotides match TRBD1. The V segment lost 3 bases and the J segment 4 bases; nucleotides outside the gene matches: 4. The CDR3 runs to 14 residues. Germline V gene lookup returns CDR1 MGHRA and CDR2 YSYEKL. CDR3 DNA: TGCGCCAGCAGCCAGGAGGACAGGGTCTATGGCTACACCTTC. This codes for CASSQEDRVYGYTF.

The chain employs TRBV10-3 and TRBJ1-3; D is uncertain. V lost 8 bases and J 4 bases, leaving 6 bases between the germline ends. The germline V gene has CDR1 ENHRY and CDR2 SYGVKD. The CDR3 loop spans 11 amino acids. The CDR3 loop is CAISAGNTIYF. The CDR3 DNA follows: TGTGCCATCTCCGCAGGAAACACCATATATTTT.

The chain carries TRBV5-1 and TRBJ2-3; a possible D gene is TRBD1 (6 bases). V lost 4 bases and J lost 2, with 17 bases in between. The CDR3 runs 16 residues. The germline CDR1 and CDR2 sequences are SGHRS and YFSETQ. The CDR3 is CASSERTVLSTDTQYF. The DNA of the CDR3 is TGCGCCAGCAGCGAGAGGACAGTCCTTTCCACAGATACGCAGTATTTT.

This clonotype was seen at least ten times. The chain uses TRBV19 and TRBJ2-7; D perhaps matches TRBD2 (5 bases). In germline, CDR1 is LNHDA, CDR2 SQIVND (reference sequence). CDR3 length: 13 residues. The V gene lost 1 base and the J gene lost 4 bases, with 8 bases spanning the gap. The CDR3 region is CASSIGAGYEQYV. Here the CDR3 DNA reads TGTGCCAGTAGTATAGGGGCGGGTTACGAGCAGTACGTC.

The chain has TRBV20-1 and TRBJ1-1; TRBD1 matches at 8 bases. V lost 5 bases and J lost 4; bases outside the gene matches: 9. Germline V gene data show CDR1 as DFQATT and CDR2 as SNEGSKA (reference sequence). The CDR3 extends over 14 amino acids. The CDR3 loop reads CSAGPRGRGTEAFF. CDR3 coding DNA: TGCAGTGCTGGGCCCAGGGGGCGAGGCACTGAAGCTTTCTTT.

In its sample, this clonotype was seen a few times. DNA of the CDR3: TGTGCCAGCGAGAGGGTGGCGGGGGGCTACACCTTC. It codes for CASERVAGGYTF. The chain carries TRBV9 and TRBJ1-2; D is uncertain. Germline CDR1 reads SGDLS; CDR2 reads YYNGEE. Trimming shortened V by 7 bases and J by 8 bases, and 15 bases separated the two germline ends. This CDR3 spans 12 amino acids.

V is TRBV12-3 or TRBV12-4 and J is TRBJ2-7; the D gene is possibly TRBD1 (6 bases). Trimming cost V 5 bases and J 2 bases, with 13 bases left between them. The CDR3 has 14 amino acids. The CDR3 bases are TGTGCCAGCAGTCCAGGGGAAGGCCCCTACGAGCAGTACGTC. This gives the protein CASSPGEGPYEQYV.

This clonotype appeared a few times. The genes are TRBV7-9 and TRBJ2-3; TRBD2 aligns across 11 bases. J gave up 2 bases and V 5 bases, and 6 bases lay outside the gene matches. CDR1 and CDR2 from the germline V gene are SEHNR and FQNEAQ (reference sequence). The CDR3 covers 16 residues. The CDR3 spells CASSARLAGTTDTQYF. The DNA for the CDR3 is TGTGCCAGCAGCGCGAGACTAGCGGGGACCACAGATACGCAGTATTTT. The full variable domain, its missing parts supplied by reference TRBV7-9 and TRBJ2-3, is DTGVSQNPRHKITKRGQNVTFRCDPISEHNRLYWYRQTLGQGPEFLTYFQNEAQLEKSRLLSDRFSAERPKGSFSTLEIQRTEQGDSAMYLCASSARLAGTTDTQYFGPGTRLTVL.

This chain joins TRBV7-6 and TRBJ1-1, with a weak D call TRBD1 (5 bases). Trimming took 7 bases from V and 4 from J, leaving 19 bases between them. Germline V gene sequence: CDR1 SGHVS, CDR2 FNYEAQ. The CDR3 is 15 residues long. CDR3 protein: CASTRDSNPGTEAFF. The CDR3 DNA reads TGTGCCAGCACCCGGGACTCAAACCCGGGCACTGAAGCTTTCTTT.

This clonotype was found many times. This sequence joins TRBV20-1 and TRBJ2-3; D not certain. From germline, CDR1 is DFQATT and CDR2 SNEGSKA (reference sequence). V was cut by 5 bases and J by 7 bases, with 10 bases left in between. The CDR3 has 11 residues. The CDR3 spells CSALQYNTQYF. As DNA, the CDR3 is TGCAGTGCTCTCCAGTATAATACGCAGTATTTT.

This clonotype was observed a handful of times. This rearrangement joins TRBV6-1 to TRBJ2-3; D is unresolved. The V gene's germline CDR1 is MNHNS and CDR2 SASEGT. This CDR3 has 17 amino acids. V was shortened by 2 bases and J by 0 bases, with 15 bases between the two germline ends. This chain's CDR3 is CASSESDRLRSTDTQYF. In DNA form, the CDR3 reads TGTGCCAGCAGTGAATCTGATAGACTTAGAAGCACAGATACGCAGTATTTT.

J is TRBJ2-1 and V is TRBV5-6; 9 nucleotides align to TRBD1. The germline V gene encodes CDR1 SGHDT and CDR2 YYEEEE. V shed 6 bases, J shed 7 bases, and the junction held 8 bases outside the gene matches. This CDR3 contains 14 residues. Written as DNA, the CDR3 is TGTGCCAGCACCGGGACAGGGCTTTATAATGAGCAGTTCTTC. The encoded protein is CASTGTGLYNEQFF.

This clonotype occurred many times. The genes are TRBV6-1 and TRBJ2-1; no reliable D call. V was clipped by 9 bases and J by 4 bases, with 10 bases between them. This CDR3 comprises 12 residues. Per the germline V gene, CDR1 is MNHNS and CDR2 is SASEGT. The DNA of the CDR3 is TGTGCCAGTGGTCAATTTTACAATGAGCAGTTCTTC. It yields the protein CASGQFYNEQFF.

At least ten counts were recorded for this clonotype. The chain recombines TRBV6-5 with TRBJ1-1; no clear D. This CDR3 is built from 15 residues. Germline CDR1 and CDR2: MNHEY and SVGAGI. V lost 0 bases and J lost 5, with 13 bases in between. The chain's CDR3 is CASSYSGKGWTEAFF. Here the CDR3 DNA reads TGTGCCAGCAGTTACTCAGGGAAGGGTTGGACTGAAGCTTTCTTT.

The chain joins TRBV7-4 to TRBJ1-5; D is perhaps TRBD1 (5 bases). CDR1 is SGHVT, CDR2 SQSDAQ, per germline. The length of the CDR3 is 18 residues. Trimming removed 2 bases at V and 1 base at J, with 18 bases between. In DNA, the CDR3 is TGTGCCAGCAGCTTACCACTCAGGGACCTTAGGAGCAATCAGCCCCAGCATTTT. Translation: CASSLPLRDLRSNQPQHF.

The chain links TRBV7-6 to TRBJ2-1; 8 nucleotides agree with TRBD1. The CDR3 is 13 residues long. V shed 5 bases, J shed 10 bases, and the junction held 7 bases outside the gene matches. The germline gives CDR1 SGHVS, CDR2 FNYEAQ. The CDR3 region is CASSPIPGGEQFF. In DNA form, the CDR3 reads TGTGCCAGCAGCCCAATCCCAGGGGGCGAGCAGTTCTTC. Full variable domain (outside the CDR3, taken from reference TRBV7-6 and TRBJ2-1): GAGVSQSPRYKVTKRGQDVALRCDPISGHVSLYWYRQALGQGPEFLTYFNYEAQQDKSGLPNDRFSAERPEGSISTLTIQRTEQRDSAMYRCASSPIPGGEQFFGPGTRLTVL.

This clonotype was counted only a few times. The rearrangement uses TRBV27 and TRBJ1-5; the D gene is possibly TRBD1 (5 bases). The CDR3 is 18 residues long. CDR1 is MNHEY, CDR2 SMNVEV, per germline (reference sequence). The ends were cut back, 5 bases at V and 0 bases at J, with 20 bases in the middle. This chain's CDR3 is CASSPPSRGQYSNQPQHF. CDR3 in DNA: TGTGCCAGCAGTCCCCCCTCGAGAGGACAATATAGCAATCAGCCCCAGCATTTT.

The rearrangement uses TRBV5-1 and TRBJ1-1, with D tentatively TRBD1 (5 bases). The ends were cut back, 0 bases at V and 4 bases at J, with 22 bases in the middle. The CDR3 covers 18 residues. Germline V gene sequence: CDR1 SGHRS, CDR2 YFSETQ. This chain's CDR3 is CASSLVGGGVARGTEAFF. CDR3 DNA sequence: TGCGCCAGCAGCTTGGTGGGTGGAGGAGTGGCGAGGGGCACTGAAGCTTTCTTT.

At least ten counts were recorded for this clonotype. The CDR3 region is CASSLIGSGGGNTQYF. CDR3 nucleotides: TGTGCCAGCAGCTTAATCGGTAGCGGGGGGGGAAATACGCAGTATTTT. The chain carries TRBV7-2 and TRBJ2-3; TRBD2 matches at 11 bases. Germline V lookup: CDR1 SGHTA, CDR2 FQGNSA. This CDR3 is 16 amino acids long. V lost 2 bases and J lost 7; bases outside the gene matches: 8.

Only a few counts were recorded for this clonotype. The rearrangement joins TRBV27 to TRBJ2-2; 7 bases fit TRBD1. The CDR3 covers 15 residues. The V and J ends lost 0 bases and 3 bases, in that order; junction bases with no gene match: 1. From germline, CDR1 is MNHEY and CDR2 SMNVEV (reference sequence). Here the CDR3 DNA reads TGTGCCAGCAGTTTATCCGACAGGGACACCGGGGAGCTGTTTTTT. Protein sequence: CASSLSDRDTGELFF.